The rows below give T cell receptor beta chains drawn from one sample of a study of T cells after yellow fever vaccination. A single record per CDR3 protein comes from TCRdb applying MiXCR to the 5' RACE reads. The data hold 250,000 or so distinct CDR3 sequences, with 3.6% observed a single time. The sequencing here drew on PBMCs, taken 15 days after the yellow fever booster vaccination. The receptors come from a man aged 18 to 30 who received the YFV17D yellow fever vaccine. Both conserved end residues are part of each CDR3.

>16|TRBV9|TRBJ2-1
CASSLGTAYPYNEQFF
>16|TRBV30|TRBJ2-1
CAWRVYRGGFYNEQFF
>16|TRBV4-3|TRBJ1-5
CASSQGASGQGQPQHF
>13|TRBV20-1|TRBJ2-7
CSAVRAATHGQYF
>16|TRBV4-2|TRBJ2-5
CASSQDGRALAETQYF
>15|TRBV7-9|TRBJ2-3
CASSVAGGQADTQYF
>17|TRBV30|TRBJ2-7
CAWSVTGLAGSYGKQYF
>18|TRBV18|TRBJ2-1
CASSPRAGGTGSYNEQFF
>15|TRBV5-1|TRBJ2-3
CASSWAGAETDTQYF
>15|TRBV6-6|TRBJ1-5
CASSLFDSSNQPQHF
>14|TRBV20-1|TRBJ2-2
CSARGHSNTGELFF
>17|TRBV10-3|TRBJ2-6
CAIRGQVKNSGANVLTF
>15|TRBV7-3|TRBJ2-1
CASSSLAGRENEQFF
>15|TRBV10-3|TRBJ2-5
CAISGGQGAGETQYF
>16|TRBV5-1|TRBJ2-3
CASSLWGTSGGDTQYF
>14|TRBV4-1|TRBJ1-5
CASSQGQGGQPQHF
>13|TRBV7-8|TRBJ1-2
CASSPWTGGSYTF
>14|TRBV6-2/TRBV6-3|TRBJ1-1
CASSYTMPHTEAFF
>15|TRBV5-1|TRBJ2-4
CASSSGVGWQNIQYF
>14|TRBV6-5|TRBJ2-7
CASSYSDRNYEQYF
>14|TRBV6-6|TRBJ1-4
CAVRNSETNEKLFF
>13|TRBV6-5|TRBJ1-2
CASRVSGAYGYTF
>13|TRBV19|TRBJ1-1
CASSMGGNTEAFF
>15|TRBV12-3/TRBV12-4|TRBJ1-1
CASTPHDRTYTEAFF
>13|TRBV7-2|TRBJ1-1
CASSPWMNTEAFF
>15|TRBV3-1|TRBJ2-2
CASSPRPRLAGELFF
>13|TRBV5-5|TRBJ1-1
CASSSGVRTEAFF
>16|TRBV23-1|TRBJ1-6
CASSHPFDRGGSPLHF
>16|TRBV7-2|TRBJ2-3
CASSSQVGRPTDTQYF
>16|TRBV20-1|TRBJ2-2
CSARPWRGKNTGELFF
>11|TRBV20-1|TRBJ1-1
CSARGNTEAFF
>11|TRBV7-9|TRBJ2-1
CASSLIHEQFF
>15|TRBV4-3|TRBJ1-2
CASSPPGLRGHGYTF
>15|TRBV5-6|TRBJ1-2
CASSLWEGLAYGYTF
>17|TRBV5-1|TRBJ1-2
CASSSRRSPLRSYGYTF
>15|TRBV11-2|TRBJ2-3
CASSLVGGAADTQYF
>12|TRBV29-1|TRBJ2-5
CSVVDRSETQYF
>14|TRBV7-2|TRBJ2-3
CASSLRRSPDTQYF
>15|TRBV10-3|TRBJ1-3
CAISGTAGAGNTIYF
>15|TRBV5-1|TRBJ2-3
CASSLGASTIDTQYF
>13|TRBV28|TRBJ1-6
CASRGTALTRVHF
>12|TRBV7-2|TRBJ2-1
CASSGSGVQQFF
>14|TRBV12-5|TRBJ2-3
CASAFSSGEDTQYF
>13|TRBV5-6|TRBJ2-1
CASSLLRGDEQFF
>17|TRBV20-1|TRBJ2-4
CSARESRGKGRKNIQYF
>16|TRBV20-1|TRBJ1-6
CSARVGTGGDNSPLHF
>16|TRBV5-1|TRBJ2-1
CASSARQGLGGYEQFF
>13|TRBV20-1|TRBJ1-4
CSATTTANEKLFF
>14|TRBV5-5|TRBJ2-5
CASAPGTSQETQYF
>14|TRBV20-1|TRBJ2-1
CSAILGLAGNEQFF
>17|TRBV5-1|TRBJ2-1
CASSAGDAGGSYNEQFF
>14|TRBV20-1|TRBJ2-1
CSASRAGRKNEQFF
>18|TRBV7-6|TRBJ2-1
CASSLGVGSTGGQNEQFF
>16|TRBV5-1|TRBJ1-6
CASSLAQAVMNSPLHF